A single sample is the source of the 27 T cell receptor beta chains below, sequenced in a study of blood T cell repertoires in COVID-19. The repertoire was sequenced with immunoSEQ multiplex PCR; TCRdb's copy has only in-frame clones and lacks some. The data hold 130,000 to 150,000 clones, with 80% to 90% observed a single time. The sequenced material came from peripheral blood. Receptors were obtained from a young man with COVID-19, enrolled during active disease.

This sequence joins TRBV29-1 and TRBJ2-3; 8 bases map to TRBD1. The CDR3 runs 13 residues. Germline CDR1 reads SQVTM; CDR2 reads ANQGSEA. V trimming: 8 bases; J trimming: 4 bases; junction bases outside the gene matches: 8. The CDR3 loop reads CSSRVRGPDTQYF. Written as DNA, the CDR3 is TGCAGCTCGAGGGTCAGGGGGCCAGATACGCAGTATTTT.

The rearrangement uses TRBV30 and TRBJ2-5; TRBD2 is a possible D gene (6 bases). This CDR3 has 14 amino acids. From germline, CDR1 is GTSNPN and CDR2 SVGIG (reference sequence). V dropped 4 bases and J dropped 0 bases, with 12 bases sitting between them. The CDR3 DNA reads as TGTGCCTGGACTCTAGGGACTTACCAAGAGACCCAGTACTTC. Translation: CAWTLGTYQETQYF.

The gene calls are TRBV7-2 and TRBJ2-7; TRBD2 is a possible D gene (5 bases). The CDR3 loop spans 16 amino acids. Per germline, CDR1 SGHTA and CDR2 FQGNSA. V lost 0 bases and J lost 2, with 14 bases in between. CDR3 sequence (DNA): TGTGCCAGCAGCTTAGCGGCTAGCTCTAGCCCCTACGAGCAGTACTTC. Translated, it gives CASSLAASSSPYEQYF. Full variable domain (rest looked up from reference TRBV7-2 and TRBJ2-7): GAGVSQSPSNKVTEKGKDVELRCDPISGHTALYWYRQSLGQGLEFLIYFQGNSAPDKSGLPSDRFSAERTGGSVSTLTIQRTQQEDSAVYLCASSLAASSSPYEQYFGPGTRLTVT.

This clone was counted a single time. V and J are TRBV19 and TRBJ2-5, with TRBD2 as a possible D gene (5 bases). V lost 4 bases and J lost 9, with 12 bases in between. This CDR3 has 12 amino acids. From germline, CDR1 is LNHDA and CDR2 SQIVND (reference sequence). The CDR3 here is CASSNNPGAQYF. The CDR3, as DNA: TGTGCCAGTAGTAACAACCCCGGGGCCCAGTACTTC.

The chain uses TRBV10-3 and TRBJ1-5; D uncertain. The CDR3 is 15 residues long. Germline V lookup: CDR1 ENHRY, CDR2 SYGVKD. Trimming cost V 2 bases and J 1 base, with 9 bases left between them. CDR3 bases: TGTGCCATCAGTGAGGGAACAGCCAGCAATCAGCCCCAGCATTTT. Translated, it gives CAISEGTASNQPQHF.

The chain uses TRBV28 and TRBJ1-6; weak D call: TRBD1 (5 bases). The germline V gene encodes CDR1 MDHEN and CDR2 SYDVKM. The CDR3 has 17 residues. Between the trimmed V and J ends, which lost 5 bases and 5 bases, there was a span of 19 bases. The CDR3 coding sequence is TGTGCCAGCAGTCCACCTACCGAAGGGGATGATAATTCACCCCTCCACTTT. Its protein is CASSPPTEGDDNSPLHF.

The chain couples TRBV6-2 or TRBV6-3 to TRBJ1-1; unclear D gene. Germline CDR1 MNHEY, CDR2 SVGEGT. This CDR3 is 19 amino acids long. V lost 0 bases and J 0 bases, leaving 20 bases between the germline ends. The CDR3: CASSYSIAATASLNTEAFF. In DNA, the CDR3 is TGTGCCAGCAGTTACTCAATCGCAGCGACCGCTTCCTTGAACACTGAAGCTTTCTTT.

V is TRBV11-1 and J is TRBJ2-7, with D tentatively TRBD2 (5 bases). The germline CDR1 and CDR2 sequences are SGHAT and FQDESV (reference sequence). Trimming left V 2 bases short and J 5 bases short, with 10 bases between. This CDR3 is built from 13 residues. The CDR3 region has the DNA TGTGCCAGCAGCTTAACTAGTCACGACGAGCAGTACTTC. It yields the protein CASSLTSHDEQYF.

The rearrangement uses TRBV5-6 and TRBJ2-2; D uncertain. Germline-derived CDR1 and CDR2 are SGHDT and YYEEEE. CDR3 size: 14 residues. Trimming cost V 1 base and J 1 base, with 5 bases left between them. CDR3 sequence reads: CASSLIGNTGELFF. The CDR3 DNA reads as TGTGCCAGCAGCTTGATCGGGAACACCGGGGAGCTGTTTTTT.

This sequence joins TRBV5-1 and TRBJ1-1, with TRBD1 matching 7 bases. The CDR3 sequence is 16 residues long. V lost 5 bases to trimming and J lost 5 bases; unmatched junction nucleotides: 15. CDR1 is SGHRS and CDR2 is YFSETQ in the germline V gene. The CDR3 here is CASSGPTQGVGTEAFF. The CDR3 nucleotides read TGCGCCAGCAGTGGTCCTACCCAGGGGGTGGGAACTGAAGCTTTCTTT.

CDR3: CASSTVGTSGRNEQFF. CDR3 nucleotides: TGTGCCAGTAGTACTGTAGGGACTAGCGGGAGGAATGAGCAGTTCTTC. The rearrangement links TRBV19 to TRBJ2-1, with 15 bases aligning to TRBD2. Germline V gene data show CDR1 as LNHDA and CDR2 as SQIVND (reference sequence). Trimming at V came to 4 bases and at J to 7 bases, leaving 5 bases not matched to a gene. The CDR3 spans 16 residues.

This clone was counted only a few times. At one end the junction does not follow the germline gene, possibly because of a read error. This chain uses TRBV4-2 with TRBJ2-7; 11 positions match TRBD1. CDR1 LGHNA and CDR2 YNFKEQ come from the germline V gene. The CDR3 spans 15 residues. The CDR3 spells CASSQPGQGAYTRAF. DNA of the CDR3: TGTGCCAGCAGCCAACCCGGACAGGGGGCCTATACCCGGGCCTTC.

CDR3 DNA sequence: TGTGCCAGCAGCGGCTACAGGGTTTACGGCTACACCTTC. This sequence encodes CASSGYRVYGYTF. The chain combines TRBV7-3 with TRBJ1-2, with D possibly TRBD1 on 6 matching bases. The V gene's germline CDR1 is SGHTA and CDR2 FQGTGA. The CDR3 is made up of 13 amino acids. The germline V and J ends were trimmed by 5 bases and 8 bases, with 15 bases remaining between them.

The chain joins TRBV27 to TRBJ2-7; TRBD1 matches at 10 bases. Germline lookup yields CDR1 MNHEY and CDR2 SMNVEV (reference sequence). J lost 4 bases, V lost 5 bases, and 5 bases had no gene match. CDR3 size: 14 residues. The CDR3 protein is CASSHDRGLYEQYF. CDR3 sequence (DNA): TGTGCCAGCAGTCATGACAGGGGGCTATACGAGCAGTACTTC.

The chain uses TRBV4-3 and TRBJ2-7, with TRBD1 matching 8 bases. Per germline, CDR1 LGHNA and CDR2 YSLEER. V was clipped by 2 bases and J by 0 bases; unmatched bases: 3. This CDR3 has 15 amino acids. DNA for the CDR3: TGCGCCAGCAGCCAACGGACAGGGTACTCCTACGAGCAGTACTTC. Amino acid sequence: CASSQRTGYSYEQYF.

The chain links TRBV5-6 to TRBJ2-1; 7 nucleotides align to TRBD1. The V segment lost 0 bases and the J segment 13 bases; nucleotides outside the gene matches: 7. The germline CDR1 and CDR2 sequences are SGHDT and YYEEEE. The CDR3 length is 13 residues. The CDR3 nucleotides are TGTGCCAGCAGCTTGGACACAACAGGGGTTCAGTTCTTC. It encodes CASSLDTTGVQFF.

This chain uses TRBV30 with TRBJ1-4, with D maybe TRBD1 (6 bases). This CDR3 has 15 residues. Trimming pared 5 bases from V and 6 bases from J, leaving 19 bases between. Germline V gene data show CDR1 as GTSNPN and CDR2 as SVGIG (reference sequence). The DNA for the CDR3 is TGTGCCTGGGTGGACAGAGGAAGCCCTTATGAAAAACTGTTTTTT. Translated: CAWVDRGSPYEKLFF.

This chain connects TRBV7-9 to TRBJ2-7, with 8 nucleotides matching TRBD2. Trimming took 5 bases from V and 5 from J; bases not matched to a gene: 17. The CDR3 runs to 17 residues. Looked up from germline, CDR1 is SEHNR and CDR2 is FQNEAQ (reference sequence). In DNA, the CDR3 is TGTGCCAGCAGCCTACGAGGTTCGGGAGGGCCTAGAAACGAGCAGTACTTC. Its protein is CASSLRGSGGPRNEQYF.

V and J are TRBV6-5 and TRBJ2-4; tentative D call: TRBD2 (5 bases). CDR3 length: 15 residues. Germline values: CDR1 MNHEY, CDR2 SVGAGI. The V end lost 5 bases, the J end lost 2 bases, and 13 bases lay between the germline ends. The CDR3 DNA sequence: TGTGCCAGCAGTCAAACGGGGTTGCCCAAAAACATTCAGTACTTC. Translated: CASSQTGLPKNIQYF.

The genes are TRBV7-2 and TRBJ2-5, with 12 positions matching TRBD1. Germline V gene sequence: CDR1 SGHTA, CDR2 FQGNSA. Losses at the gene ends were 1 base for V and 7 bases for J; bases not matched to a gene: 7. This CDR3 contains 16 residues. The CDR3 here is CASSLGGTGGLGTQYF. The CDR3 DNA reads as TGTGCCAGCAGCTTAGGTGGGACAGGGGGCCTTGGGACCCAGTACTTC.

The rearrangement uses TRBV15 and TRBJ2-5; 9 bases match TRBD2. In germline, CDR1 is LNHNV, CDR2 YYDKDF (reference sequence). The CDR3 loop spans 16 amino acids. The V and J ends lost 3 bases and 1 base, in that order; junction bases with no gene match: 6. CDR3: CATSREILAGQETQYF. CDR3 sequence (DNA): TGTGCCACCAGCAGGGAGATACTAGCGGGCCAAGAGACCCAGTACTTC.

The chain uses TRBV24-1 and TRBJ2-5; 7 nucleotides match TRBD1. CDR1 is KGHDR, CDR2 SFDVKD, per germline. V gave up 4 bases and J gave up 5 bases; unmatched junction bases: 9. This CDR3 spans 15 amino acids. CDR3 sequence (DNA): TGTGCCACCAGTGACACTGGACAGGCTGTCGAGACCCAGTACTTC. Its protein is CATSDTGQAVETQYF.

The genes are TRBV19 and TRBJ2-5; D is unclear. Germline CDR1 is LNHDA and CDR2 is SQIVND (reference sequence). The CDR3 spans 13 residues. V was clipped by 6 bases and J by 2 bases, with 10 bases between them. CDR3 sequence (DNA): TGTGCCAGTAGCCTACAGTTGCAAGAGACCCAGTACTTC. Translating gives CASSLQLQETQYF.

A few counts support this clone. V gene TRBV28 combines with J gene TRBJ1-2; D not resolved. CDR1 is MDHEN, CDR2 SYDVKM, per germline. This CDR3 spans 13 amino acids. V was shortened by 4 bases and J by 6 bases, with 12 bases between the two germline ends. CDR3 loop: CASSSTLDNGYTF. The CDR3 DNA follows: TGTGCCAGCAGTTCGACGCTCGACAATGGCTACACCTTC.

This clone came up once. J is TRBJ1-5 and V is TRBV11-2; D remains ambiguous. There are 13 residues in the CDR3. Trimming took 4 bases from V and 7 from J, leaving 11 bases between them. In germline, CDR1 is SGHAT, CDR2 FQNNGV. CDR3 DNA sequence: TGTGCCAGCAGCTATGCTAGTGGACAGCCCCAGCATTTT. Encoded protein: CASSYASGQPQHF.

This chain uses TRBV28 with TRBJ1-6; no clear D gene. The CDR3 has 13 amino acids. Germline assignment: CDR1 MDHEN and CDR2 SYDVKM. The germline V and J ends were trimmed by 7 bases and 7 bases, with 11 bases remaining between them. The CDR3 reads CASMGRINSPLHF. CDR3 in DNA: TGTGCCAGCATGGGCCGGATCAATTCACCCCTCCACTTT.

This rearrangement joins TRBV5-8 to TRBJ1-1; 7 bases are shared with TRBD1. CDR1 and CDR2 (germline): SGHTS, YDEGEE. The CDR3 consists of 15 residues. The V and J ends lost 0 bases and 4 bases, in that order; junction bases with no gene match: 6. For the CDR3, the DNA is TGTGCCAGCAGCTTGGGGGTAAGGACAGGCACTGAAGCTTTCTTT. Encoded protein: CASSLGVRTGTEAFF.